Reported below is one T cell receptor (beta chain). Its antigen remains unidentified. These data belong to a study of T cells in Graves' hyperthyroidism and ophthalmopathy. Amplification of TCR beta CDR3 regions was performed using RNA transcripts as template. An initial round of RT-PCR targeting the TCR CDR3 relied on the HTBI primer set. MiXCR, run by TCRdb on the multiplex PCR reads, gives a single entry per CDR3 protein. The table records under 350,000 distinct CDR3 sequences, about an eighth of them present only once. V gave up 8 bases and J gave up 4 bases; unmatched junction bases: 4. Germline lookup yields CDR1 MNHNS and CDR2 SASEGT. The CDR3 spans 13 residues. Lactation, pregnancy, other autoimmune disease or uncontrolled infection led to exclusion of patients. Diagnoses rested on clinical symptoms, serum thyroxine and TRAb, thyroid ultrasound and orbital computed tomography. Study-wide results and limits: Most clonotypes expanded in the thyroid (above 0.001) were also present in blood. Ophthalmopathy, as predicted by the model, came a median 6.5 months after the prediction.

The rearrangement joins TRBV6-1 to TRBJ2-7; TRBD2 aligns across 11 bases. The sample consisted of blood. The receptor comes from a woman aged 40 to 50 with Graves' ophthalmopathy. The CDR3 is CASCASGGYEQYF. In DNA form, the CDR3 reads TGTGCCAGCTGCGCTAGCGGGGGGTACGAGCAGTACTTC.